The rows below give T cell receptor beta chains drawn from one sample of a study of regulatory and conventional T cells in RAG deficiency. The table came from immunoSEQ multiplex PCR; TCRdb's copy has only in-frame clones and leaves some out. The table includes about 46,000 clones, approximately 90% detected once. The same sample was also studied in work on regulatory T cells.

The sequencing sample was made of CD4+ effector T cells sorted from blood. The receptor source for this set is a human donor in good health. Both conserved end residues are part of each CDR3. A D gene is named only where the DNA matches it firmly. The size field is filled for only some rows; it gives once, few, many or a size class.

v_gene,abundance,d_gene,j_gene,CDR3aa,CDR3nt
TRBV7-9,NA,NA,TRBJ1-1,CASSLQGFGTEAFF,TGTGCCAGCAGCTTGCAGGGTTTCGGGACTGAAGCTTTCTTT
TRBV11-2,NA,NA,TRBJ1-1,CASSFGGNTEAFF,TGTGCCAGCAGCTTCGGAGGGAACACTGAAGCTTTCTTT
TRBV6-1,NA,NA,TRBJ1-6,CASSLTAMVSPLHF,TGTGCCAGCAGTCTGACAGCGATGGTTTCACCCCTCCACTTT
TRBV9,NA,NA,TRBJ2-3,CASSSHTTSTDTQYF,TGTGCCAGCAGCTCACACACTACTAGCACAGATACGCAGTATTTT
TRBV7-3,NA,NA,TRBJ2-2,CASSLLAGELFF,TGTGCCAGCAGCTTATTAGCCGGGGAGCTGTTTTTT
TRBV7-7,NA,NA,TRBJ2-2,CASSAARQRNTGELFF,TGTGCTAGCAGCGCGGCGCGTCAGCGAAACACCGGGGAGCTGTTTTTT
TRBV11-2,NA,NA,TRBJ1-2,CASSVTDAGSYGYTF,TGTGCCAGCAGCGTCACCGACGCAGGTTCCTATGGCTACACCTTC
TRBV28,NA,NA,TRBJ2-7,CASSPQTGFTYEQYF,TGTGCCAGCAGTCCCCAGACAGGATTTACCTACGAGCAGTACTTC
TRBV9,NA,NA,TRBJ2-2,CASSVYGAGELFF,TGTGCCAGCAGCGTATACGGCGCCGGGGAGCTGTTTTTT
TRBV7-3,NA,TRBD1,TRBJ1-1,CASSLGGPGTEAFF,TGTGCCAGCAGTTTAGGGGGCCCGGGCACTGAAGCTTTCTTT
TRBV19,NA,NA,TRBJ1-2,CASQDTGTYGYTF,TGTGCCAGCCAAGATACAGGGACCTATGGCTACACCTTC
TRBV9,once,TRBD2,TRBJ2-3,CASSLGLAGDTQYF,TGTGCCAGCAGCCTAGGACTAGCGGGGGATACGCAGTATTTT
TRBV7-9,NA,NA,TRBJ2-7,CASSPLWGIGNYEQYF,TGTGCCAGCAGCCCCCTCTGGGGAATTGGAAACTACGAGCAGTACTTC
TRBV27,once,NA,TRBJ1-2,CASSPSLVFGCTF,TGTGCCAGCAGTCCCTCCTTGGTGTTTGGTTGCACCTTC
TRBV27,NA,TRBD1,TRBJ1-4,CASSPRTGGGEKLFF,TGTGCCAGCAGTCCTCGGACAGGGGGAGGTGAAAAACTGTTTTTT
TRBV19,NA,NA,TRBJ1-5,CASRKGGPLNQPQHF,TGTGCCAGTAGGAAGGGAGGACCCCTAAATCAGCCCCAGCATTTT
TRBV7-9,NA,TRBD2,TRBJ2-7,CASSLSGVGSYEQYF,TGTGCCAGCAGCCTCAGCGGGGTGGGCTCCTACGAGCAGTACTTC
TRBV18,NA,NA,TRBJ2-7,CASSPRRELPYEQYF,TGTGCCAGCTCACCACGACGGGAACTTCCCTACGAGCAGTACTTC
TRBV6-4,NA,NA,TRBJ2-3,CASSETPSSTDTQYF,TGTGCCAGCAGTGAAACTCCTTCTAGCACAGATACGCAGTATTTT
TRBV15,NA,TRBD2,TRBJ2-1,CATIPRRTSVPHEQFF,TGTGCCACCATCCCTAGGAGGACTAGCGTTCCCCATGAGCAGTTCTTC
TRBV29-1,NA,TRBD2,TRBJ2-5,CSVVPSGGETQYF,TGCAGCGTTGTTCCTAGCGGGGGAGAGACCCAGTACTTC
TRBV14,medium-sized,TRBD2,TRBJ2-7,CASSPGLAGVQQYF,TGTGCCAGCAGCCCCGGACTAGCGGGAGTGCAGCAGTACTTC
TRBV27,NA,NA,TRBJ1-3,CASSFRSGNTIYF,TGTGCCAGCAGTTTTCGGTCCGGAAACACCATATATTTT
TRBV4-2,NA,NA,TRBJ1-2,CASSQDLGSGYTF,TGTGCCAGCAGCCAAGATTTGGGGAGTGGCTACACCTTC
TRBV5-1,NA,NA,TRBJ1-1,CASSIPQGFGTEAFF,TGCGCCAGCAGCATACCGCAGGGGTTTGGCACTGAAGCTTTCTTT
TRBV5-1,few,NA,TRBJ1-1,CASSPRGGGNTEAFF,TGCGCCAGCAGCCCCCGGGGAGGGGGGAACACTGAAGCTTTCTTT
TRBV6-5,NA,NA,TRBJ1-1,CASTQMWGSNTEAFF,TGTGCCAGCACCCAGATGTGGGGGTCGAACACTGAAGCTTTCTTT
TRBV1,once,NA,TRBJ2-7,CTSSPKEHEQYF,TGCACCAGCAGCCCAAAGGAGCACGAGCAGTACTTC
TRBV4-1,NA,NA,TRBJ1-1,CASSQDRVLNTEAFF,TGCGCCAGCAGCCAAGACCGGGTGCTGAACACTGAAGCTTTCTTT
TRBV19,NA,NA,TRBJ1-3,CASSSGWSGNTIYF,TGTGCCAGTAGCTCCGGGTGGTCTGGAAACACCATATATTTT
TRBV7-6,NA,NA,TRBJ2-3,CASSLGGAPDTQYF,TGTGCCAGCAGCTTAGGCGGGGCCCCAGATACGCAGTATTTT
TRBV27,NA,NA,TRBJ2-2,CASSSGTGNTGELFF,TGTGCCAGCAGTTCCGGGACGGGGAACACCGGGGAGCTGTTTTTT
TRBV6-5,NA,NA,TRBJ2-1,CASSYSDLLNEQFF,TGTGCCAGCAGTTACTCGGACCTACTAAATGAGCAGTTCTTC